This T cell receptor (beta chain) was documented in a study of vaccination effects on CD4 cells after COVID-19. Whole-study context: All participants had two doses of either the BNT162b2 or mRNA-1273 vaccine.

Broader study findings: Clones that were induced by infection or by vaccine showed marked contraction late after vaccination.

Turning to this clone: Antigen specificity is unknown.

TCRdb keeps only in-frame clones here, not all; method: immunoSEQ multiplex PCR. This table holds more than 20,000 clones, roughly 70% found once. Germline trimming cut 6 bases from V and 4 bases from J; bases unmatched to any gene: 7. This CDR3 contains 16 residues. Germline V gene lookup returns CDR1 WSHSY and CDR2 SAAADI. After expansion with viral peptide pools in the ViraFEST assay, antigen-specific CD4+ T cells were sequenced. Once cultured for under 11 days, the cells underwent separation to obtain CD4+ T cells. Recipients of the vaccine had no prior SARS-CoV-2 infection and negative nucleocapsid antibodies.

V is TRBV10-2 and J is TRBJ2-5, with 14 bases lining up with TRBD2. The material sequenced was CD4+ T cells from PBMCs cultured with HCoV-NL63 spike peptides, taken before COVID-19 vaccination. This receptor was obtained from a human donor who received a COVID-19 vaccine. CDR3 DNA sequence: TGCGCCAGCAGGGGGACTAGCGGGAGATCGAGAGAGACCCAGTACTTC. Translating gives CASRGTSGRSRETQYF.